This TCR beta chain was documented in a study of cytomegalovirus exposure and HLA in healthy donors. Study conclusions and caveats: Fewer N-insertions than the roughly 670-donor mean were reportedly shown by an Asian-associated ancestry cluster in a later analysis. Specificity of a few CMV-associated chains for CMV antigens was verified in vitro. Reportedly, diagnosis of cytomegalovirus status by the classifier showed high specificity and sensitivity.

Comments on this clone: Its antigen is not identified.

This CDR3 is 12 amino acids long. V dropped 6 bases and J dropped 1 base, with 6 bases sitting between them. Germline V gene sequence: CDR1 MNHEY, CDR2 SVGAGI. The PCR ran on 60 Vbeta and 13 Jbeta primers. Profiled with immunoSEQ multiplex PCR; TCRdb holds only in-frame clones, not every one. The sample includes some 180,000 clones, 81% of them seen just once. This sequence originates from a man between 40 and 49 years old in good health and CMV-seropositive. The chain joins TRBV6-5 to TRBJ2-5; weak D call: TRBD1 (5 bases). Material for sequencing was PBMCs. The CDR3 DNA sequence: TGTGCCAGCAGCGACAGCCAAGAGACCCAGTACTTC. Translation gives CASSDSQETQYF.